These 30 T cell receptor beta chains were all obtained from the same sample, sequenced in a study of blood T cells in healthy people across ages. Combining a sample-barcoded 5' primer with a J-beta primer mix, a second PCR ran for about 7 to 11 cycles. One entry per CDR3 protein, called by TCRdb with MiXCR from the 5' RACE reads. The table shows about 1.6 million distinct CDR3 sequences, with roughly a third occurring only once. What was sequenced was blood. The receptors originated from a woman in her 30s in good health.

The V gene is TRBV5-6, the J gene TRBJ2-1, with unresolved D. Germline V gene sequence: CDR1 SGHDT, CDR2 YYEEEE. The CDR3 spans 13 residues. The V gene lost 3 bases and the J gene lost 9 bases, with 13 bases spanning the gap. In nucleotides, the CDR3 is TGTGCCAGCAGCTGGGTGGGCTCGGGTGAGCAGTTCTTC. Translation gives CASSWVGSGEQFF.

This rearrangement joins TRBV5-6 to TRBJ2-7, with TRBD2 identical over 8 bases. The J call may be incorrect, as the DNA end agrees better with TRBJ2-5. Germline CDR1 and CDR2: SGHDT and YYEEEE. This CDR3 is 15 amino acids long. The CDR3 protein is CASSSVRAGGKTQYF. In DNA, the CDR3 is TGTGCCAGCAGCTCCGTTAGGGCGGGGGGAAAGACCCAGTACTTC.

Note on this clonotype: The junction departs from germline at one end; a sequencing error may be responsible. The rearrangement uses TRBV20-1 and TRBJ1-1, with D possibly TRBD1 on 6 matching bases. There are 14 residues in the CDR3. CDR1 is DFQATT, CDR2 SNEGSKA, per germline (reference sequence). CDR3 nucleotide sequence: TGCAGTGCTGGAGACAGGTCAATAAACACTGAAGCTTTCTTT. This translates into CSAGDRSINTEAFF.

V is TRBV30 and J is TRBJ1-2; 12 nucleotides line up with TRBD1. The germline gives CDR1 GTSNPN, CDR2 SVGIG (reference sequence). V was clipped by 5 bases and J by 6 bases; unmatched bases: 7. The CDR3 spans 14 residues. CDR3 nucleotides: TGTGCCTGGCAACCGGGACAGGGGGCTGATGGCTACACCTTC. This gives the protein CAWQPGQGADGYTF.

Only one count was recorded for this clonotype. This chain uses TRBV21-1 with TRBJ2-5; TRBD1 is the table's D call and was not checked against the DNA. TRBV21-1 is a pseudogene locus. The CDR3 extends over 12 amino acids. As DNA, the CDR3 is TGTGCCAGCAGCAGAGGGGAGGGACAGCAGTACTTC. This codes for CASSRGEGQQYF.

This clonotype appeared many times. For the CDR3, the DNA is TGCAGTGCTAGGGGGGGTTCAGGCGACGAGCAGTACTTC. The encoded protein is CSARGGSGDEQYF. The chain recombines TRBV20-1 with TRBJ2-7, with D possibly matching TRBD2 (6 bases). Per the germline V gene, CDR1 is DFQATT and CDR2 is SNEGSKA (reference sequence). V lost 3 bases and J lost 5, with 14 bases in between. There are 13 residues in the CDR3.

This clonotype was detected a few times. The chain has TRBV29-1 and TRBJ2-1, with TRBD2 matching 10 bases. Germline V gene sequence: CDR1 SQVTM, CDR2 ANQGSEA. CDR3 length: 19 residues. After removal of 7 bases from V and 4 bases from J, the junction contained 22 bases not matched to a gene. CDR3 protein: CSALGSSGSSIRDYNEQFF. CDR3 in DNA: TGCAGCGCATTGGGGTCTAGCGGGAGTAGTATTAGAGATTACAATGAGCAGTTCTTC.

On this clonotype itself: A read error may produce the germline difference seen at one junction end. The genes are TRBV3-1 and TRBJ2-7; TRBD1 or TRBD2 may be the D gene (6 bases each). This CDR3 region has 17 residues. Germline V CDR1 and CDR2: LGHDT, YNNKEL (reference sequence). The CDR3 DNA is TGTGTCAGCAGCCAAGGGGGTAGCGGCCTTCCCTACAATGAGCAGTACTTC. It translates to CVSSQGGSGLPYNEQYF.

The chain has TRBV6-5 and TRBJ1-2; TRBD1 is a possible D gene (5 bases). The germline CDR1 and CDR2 sequences are MNHEY and SVGAGI. The CDR3 has 20 residues. Between the trimmed V and J ends, which lost 2 bases and 6 bases, there was a span of 31 bases. The CDR3 is CASSYMGPHEGRSVGNGYTF. CDR3 nucleotides: TGTGCCAGCAGTTACATGGGCCCACATGAGGGACGTTCGGTTGGGAATGGCTACACCTTC.

The genes are TRBV7-6 and TRBJ2-7; a possible D gene is TRBD1 (6 bases). This CDR3 has 14 residues. The germline gives CDR1 SGHVS, CDR2 FNYEAQ. Trimming cost V 2 bases and J 2 bases, with 10 bases left between them. The CDR3 DNA is TGTGCCAGCAGCTTAAACAGGGTAACCTACGAGCAGTACTTC. Translation: CASSLNRVTYEQYF. Drawing the rest from reference TRBV7-6 and TRBJ2-7, the complete variable domain is GAGVSQSPRYKVTKRGQDVALRCDPISGHVSLYWYRQALGQGPEFLTYFNYEAQQDKSGLPNDRFSAERPEGSISTLTIQRTEQRDSAMYRCASSLNRVTYEQYFGPGTRLTVT.

This clonotype was seen more than once but under ten times. The V gene is TRBV9, the J gene TRBJ2-5, with 7 bases lining up with TRBD2. This CDR3 spans 15 amino acids. The ends lost 4 bases at V and 5 bases at J; junction bases unmatched: 11. Germline lookup yields CDR1 SGDLS and CDR2 YYNGEE. CDR3 coding DNA: TGTGCCAGCAGCTCCGCCTCGGGACTAAAGGAGACCCAGTACTTC. This encodes CASSSASGLKETQYF.

This clonotype has only a few counts. The gene calls are TRBV7-8 and TRBJ2-3; 13 bases are shared with TRBD2. V lost 1 base and J lost 4; bases outside the gene matches: 8. Looked up from germline, CDR1 is SGHVS and CDR2 is FQNEAQ. The CDR3 is 18 amino acids. As DNA, the CDR3 is TGTGCCAGCAGCTTAGAACTAGCGGGGGGGCAGGTAGCAGATACGCAGTATTTT. Amino acids: CASSLELAGGQVADTQYF. The whole variable domain, filled in from reference TRBV7-8 and TRBJ2-3, reads GAGVSQSPRYKVAKRGQDVALRCDPISGHVSLFWYQQALGQGPEFLTYFQNEAQLDKSGLPSDRFFAERPEGSVSTLKIQRTQQEDSAVYLCASSLELAGGQVADTQYFGPGTRLTVL.

The gene calls are TRBV20-1 and TRBJ2-1, with 7 nucleotides matching TRBD2. The germline V gene encodes CDR1 DFQATT and CDR2 SNEGSKA (reference sequence). Trimming removed 2 bases from V and 9 bases from J; junction bases left unmatched: 19. The CDR3 is made up of 17 amino acids. CDR3 amino acids: CSARKGLVRELGGEQFF. The CDR3, as DNA: TGCAGTGCTAGAAAGGGGCTTGTGCGGGAGCTCGGAGGTGAGCAGTTCTTC.

This clonotype was seen many times. This sequence joins TRBV29-1 and TRBJ2-1; D ambiguous. The CDR3 contains 11 residues. CDR1 and CDR2 (germline): SQVTM, ANQGSEA. Trimming removed 2 bases from V and 6 bases from J, with 5 bases in between. CDR3 protein: CSVEHRNEQFF. The DNA of the CDR3 is TGCAGCGTTGAACACCGCAATGAGCAGTTCTTC.

This clonotype was counted many times. V usage is TRBV7-2 and J usage is TRBJ1-2, with TRBD1 identical over 7 bases. V was clipped by 5 bases and J by 5 bases; unmatched bases: 5. Germline loops: CDR1 SGHTA, CDR2 FQGNSA. The CDR3 has 13 residues. The CDR3 sequence is CASSTGTEYGYTF. The CDR3 region has the DNA TGTGCCAGCAGCACGGGGACAGAATATGGCTACACCTTC.

This clonotype was observed a few times. The chain joins TRBV21-1 to TRBJ2-1; the table names TRBD2, a call not compared with the DNA. TRBV21-1 is flagged as a pseudogene. The CDR3 contains 18 residues. Here the CDR3 DNA reads TGTGCCAGCAGCGACAGGACTAGCGGGAGGGCCTATTTTTATGAGCAGTTCTTC. It encodes CASSDRTSGRAYFYEQFF.

This clonotype was seen more than once but under ten times. The chain carries TRBV7-8 and TRBJ2-5, with 8 bases lining up with TRBD2. Germline lookup yields CDR1 SGHVS and CDR2 FQNEAQ. V dropped 3 bases and J dropped 3; count of bases not matched to a gene: 9. This CDR3 is 16 amino acids long. CDR3 residues: CASSLLTGGPEETQYF. The CDR3, as DNA: TGTGCCAGCAGCTTGCTGACGGGAGGGCCTGAAGAGACCCAGTACTTC.

This clonotype was detected a few times. The chain employs TRBV6-1 and TRBJ1-1; D is uncertain. The CDR3 sequence is 14 residues long. CDR1 and CDR2 from the germline V gene are MNHNS and SASEGT. The V end was cut by 2 bases, the J end by 1 base, with 8 bases between. DNA of the CDR3: TGTGCCAGCAGTGAAAGGTCTGGGAACACTGAAGCTTTCTTT. Protein sequence: CASSERSGNTEAFF.

The chain joins TRBV7-9 to TRBJ1-2; no reliable D call. The CDR3 totals 14 residues. In germline, CDR1 is SEHNR, CDR2 FQNEAQ (reference sequence). The V gene lost 1 base and the J gene lost 5 bases, with 11 bases spanning the gap. The CDR3 region has the DNA TGTGCCAGCAGCTTAGACACTTACCGGTATGGCTACACCTTC. This sequence encodes CASSLDTYRYGYTF.

The J gene is TRBJ2-5, the V gene TRBV9; 9 nucleotides match TRBD1. After removal of 0 bases from V and 5 bases from J, the junction contained 5 bases not matched to a gene. Germline values: CDR1 SGDLS, CDR2 YYNGEE. This CDR3 region has 15 residues. The CDR3 is CASSVGGQGLETQYF. The CDR3 region has the DNA TGTGCCAGCAGCGTAGGCGGACAGGGGTTGGAGACCCAGTACTTC.

The chain couples TRBV5-5 to TRBJ2-5, with a tentative D call TRBD2 (5 bases). V was trimmed by 0 bases and J by 1 base, leaving 13 bases between them. Germline CDR1 is SGHKS and CDR2 is YYEKEE (reference sequence). This CDR3 is 16 amino acids long. This CDR3 reads CASSLVVGEGQETQYF. The CDR3 region has the DNA TGTGCCAGCAGCTTGGTTGTCGGGGAAGGCCAAGAGACCCAGTACTTC. Drawing the rest from reference TRBV5-5 and TRBJ2-5, the complete variable domain is DAGVTQSPTHLIKTRGQQVTLRCSPISGHKSVSWYQQVLGQGPQFIFQYYEKEERGRGNFPDRFSARQFPNYSSELNVNALLLGDSALYLCASSLVVGEGQETQYFGPGTRLLVL.

This chain links TRBV6-6 with TRBJ2-3; 7 nucleotides line up with TRBD2. Germline CDR1 and CDR2: MNHNY and SVGAGI (reference sequence). This CDR3 region has 15 residues. The J segment lost 4 bases and the V segment lost 7 bases, leaving 11 bases of the junction unmatched. The CDR3: CASIGRGRVADTQYF. CDR3 sequence (DNA): TGTGCCAGCATAGGAAGAGGGAGGGTCGCAGATACGCAGTATTTT.

This clonotype was seen only a few times. The chain links TRBV15 to TRBJ2-5, with TRBD1 as a possible D gene (5 bases). V was pared by 0 bases and J by 4 bases, with 9 bases between. Germline CDR1 and CDR2: LNHNV and YYDKDF (reference sequence). This CDR3 contains 14 residues. The CDR3 nucleotides are TGTGCCACCAGCAGAGACAGGGAAACAGAGACCCAGTACTTC. Translated, it gives CATSRDRETETQYF.

J is TRBJ1-6 and V is TRBV20-1; TRBD1 aligns across 7 bases. The V segment lost 1 base and the J segment 11 bases; nucleotides outside the gene matches: 14. Germline-derived CDR1 and CDR2 are DFQATT and SNEGSKA (reference sequence). This CDR3 comprises 16 residues. DNA for the CDR3: TGCAGTGCTAGAGCTCTCGACAGGGCGGATACGGCACCCCTCCACTTT. Protein product: CSARALDRADTAPLHF.

This clonotype occurred a few times. The V and J genes are TRBV4-2 and TRBJ2-1; 8 bases align to TRBD2. This CDR3 contains 16 residues. The germline gives CDR1 LGHNA, CDR2 YNFKEQ. Trimming removed 1 base from V and 8 bases from J; junction bases left unmatched: 10. Here the CDR3 DNA reads TGTGCCAGCAGCCAAGGACGGGGGGGCCCCCGTGATGAGCAGTTCTTC. It specifies CASSQGRGGPRDEQFF.

The chain recombines TRBV20-1 with TRBJ2-5, with 10 positions matching TRBD2. This CDR3 spans 15 amino acids. The germline gives CDR1 DFQATT, CDR2 SNEGSKA (reference sequence). Trimming took 2 bases from V and 4 from J; bases not matched to a gene: 7. CDR3 amino acids: CSARNSGGRLETQYF. In DNA, the CDR3 is TGCAGTGCTAGAAATAGCGGGGGGCGATTAGAGACCCAGTACTTC.

The gene calls are TRBV29-1 and TRBJ1-2, with D uncertain. V gave up 1 base and J gave up 4 bases, with 7 bases separating them. There are 12 residues in the CDR3. Germline V gene data show CDR1 as SQVTM and CDR2 as ANQGSEA. The CDR3 protein is CSVEGEAYGYTF. DNA for the CDR3: TGCAGCGTTGAAGGAGAAGCCTATGGCTACACCTTC. Full variable domain (outside the CDR3, taken from reference TRBV29-1 and TRBJ1-2): SAVISQKPSRDICQRGTSLTIQCQVDSQVTMMFWYRQQPGQSLTLIATANQGSEATYESGFVIDKFPISRPNLTFSTLTVSNMSPEDSSIYLCSVEGEAYGYTFGSGTRLTVV.

This chain uses TRBV29-1 with TRBJ2-3; D ambiguous. The CDR3 runs 14 residues. Germline loops: CDR1 SQVTM, CDR2 ANQGSEA. Between the trimmed V and J ends, which lost 4 bases and 0 bases, there was a span of 11 bases. The chain's CDR3 is CSVVPYLSTDTQYF. The CDR3, as DNA: TGCAGCGTTGTCCCATACCTTAGCACAGATACGCAGTATTTT.

CDR3 region: CASRMGQGADIQYF. DNA for the CDR3: TGTGCCAGCAGAATGGGACAGGGGGCGGACATTCAGTACTTC. The rearrangement joins TRBV28 to TRBJ2-4; 12 bases fit TRBD1. V was pared by 6 bases and J by 8 bases, with 5 bases of the junction left unmatched. The CDR3 has 14 residues. The V gene's germline CDR1 is MDHEN and CDR2 SYDVKM.

The chain joins TRBV20-1 to TRBJ1-5; 7 bases line up with TRBD1. Germline CDR1 is DFQATT and CDR2 is SNEGSKA (reference sequence). The CDR3 extends over 15 amino acids. The V and J ends lost 6 bases and 0 bases, in that order; junction bases with no gene match: 8. CDR3 protein: CSALKGQYSNQPQHF. As DNA, the CDR3 is TGCAGTGCGCTAAAGGGACAGTATAGCAATCAGCCCCAGCATTTT.